The 24 T cell receptor beta chains listed next were all sequenced from one sample in a study of blood T cell repertoires in COVID-19. The assay was immunoSEQ multiplex PCR, and TCRdb's table has in-frame clones only and misses some. This table holds 250,000 or so clones, around nine tenths found once. The sample taken for sequencing was peripheral blood. Receptors were obtained from a man aged 25-40 years with active or convalescent COVID-19.

This chain joins TRBV6-5 and TRBJ2-7; 8 nucleotides line up with TRBD1. Trimming removed 6 bases from V and 2 bases from J; junction bases left unmatched: 9. Germline-derived CDR1 and CDR2 are MNHEY and SVGAGI. This CDR3 is 15 amino acids long. Written as DNA, the CDR3 is TGTGCCAGCAGGACTGAGACAGGGGTCGCCTACGAGCAGTACTTC. Amino acid sequence: CASRTETGVAYEQYF.

The chain carries TRBV29-1 and TRBJ1-2, with unresolved D. This CDR3 has 12 residues. Germline V gives CDR1 SQVTM, CDR2 ANQGSEA. V was clipped by 4 bases and J by 4 bases, with 10 bases between them. CDR3 in amino acids: CSVGSELYGYTF. The CDR3 DNA reads TGCAGCGTTGGTTCGGAGCTCTATGGCTACACCTTC.

CDR3 nucleotides: TGTGCCAGCTCACTCGGGCTGGACAGAAACTATGGCTACACCTTC. Translation: CASSLGLDRNYGYTF. The chain links TRBV18 to TRBJ1-2; D possibly corresponds to TRBD1 (6 bases). Trimming left V 4 bases short and J 2 bases short, with 14 bases between. This CDR3 comprises 15 residues. Germline assignment: CDR1 KGHSH and CDR2 LQKENI.

The gene calls are TRBV4-3 and TRBJ2-4, with a possible D match to TRBD1 (7 bases). V lost 0 bases to trimming and J lost 13 bases, with 19 bases between them. Germline CDR1 reads LGHNA; CDR2 reads YSLEER. The CDR3 totals 15 residues. The CDR3 loop is CASSQDQGGGLSQYF. Written as DNA, the CDR3 is TGCGCCAGCAGCCAAGATCAAGGAGGGGGCCTCTCCCAGTACTTC.

The chain is built from TRBV6-5 and TRBJ2-3; 7 nucleotides align to TRBD1. This CDR3 has 14 residues. J was trimmed by 2 bases and V by 7 bases; bases with no gene match: 6. Germline assignment: CDR1 MNHEY and CDR2 SVGAGI. The CDR3 loop reads CASTRDSYTDTQYF. The CDR3 nucleotides read TGTGCCAGCACCCGGGACAGCTACACAGATACGCAGTATTTT.

The chain combines TRBV7-9 with TRBJ1-2; possible D gene TRBD1, 5 bases. Germline lookup yields CDR1 SEHNR and CDR2 FQNEAQ (reference sequence). The CDR3 loop spans 14 amino acids. With 6 bases removed from V and 3 bases from J, the gap between germline ends came to 14 bases. The CDR3 region is CASSLRGRYYGYTF. In DNA, the CDR3 is TGTGCCAGCAGTTTAAGGGGCAGATACTATGGCTACACCTTC.

The chain combines TRBV4-1 with TRBJ2-5, with D perhaps TRBD2 (5 bases). This CDR3 region has 15 residues. The germline gives CDR1 MGHRA, CDR2 YSYEKL. V lost 3 bases to trimming and J lost 4 bases, with 15 bases between them. This CDR3 is CASSHGGPVGETQYF. The CDR3 DNA sequence: TGCGCCAGCAGCCACGGAGGCCCCGTCGGAGAGACCCAGTACTTC.

The rearrangement links TRBV6-5 to TRBJ2-2; perhaps TRBD1 as D (5 bases). Germline V gives CDR1 MNHEY, CDR2 SVGAGI. This CDR3 comprises 14 residues. V was pared by 6 bases and J by 2 bases, with 10 bases between. The CDR3 loop reads CASRTERNTGELFF. The CDR3 DNA reads as TGTGCCAGCAGGACAGAAAGAAACACCGGGGAGCTGTTTTTT.

The chain has TRBV5-5 and TRBJ1-5; 9 bases align to TRBD1. V dropped 4 bases and J dropped 7; count of bases not matched to a gene: 15. The CDR3 contains 17 residues. Germline V gene sequence: CDR1 SGHKS, CDR2 YYEKEE (reference sequence). The CDR3, as DNA: TGTGCCAGCAGCCCGGGACAGGGTACAATTAGCGCCCAGCCCCAGCATTTT. Translation gives CASSPGQGTISAQPQHF.

In this sample, this clone turned up once. The chain has TRBV11-3 and TRBJ2-7; 9 bases are a match to TRBD1. The CDR3 is 14 amino acids. The V segment lost 5 bases and the J segment 3 bases; nucleotides outside the gene matches: 5. Germline V gives CDR1 SGHNT, CDR2 YENEEA. CDR3 in DNA: TGTGCCAGCAGCCCGGGACAGGGATTCTACGAGCAGTACTTC. Translation gives CASSPGQGFYEQYF.

The chain recombines TRBV10-2 with TRBJ1-1, with 7 nucleotides matching TRBD1. V was clipped by 3 bases and J by 6 bases; unmatched bases: 1. This CDR3 contains 12 residues. CDR1 and CDR2 from the germline V gene are WSHSY and SAAADI. The CDR3 is CASSDGTAEAFF. The DNA for the CDR3 is TGCGCCAGCAGTGATGGGACAGCTGAAGCTTTCTTT.

V is TRBV27 and J is TRBJ2-2; possible D gene TRBD1, 6 bases. V lost 3 bases, J lost 3 bases, and 23 bases lay in between. Germline V gene data show CDR1 as MNHEY and CDR2 as SMNVEV (reference sequence). CDR3 size: 19 residues. The CDR3, as DNA: TGTGCCAGCAGTTTCCAAAGAGAGACAGGACTGTTGGACACCGGGGAGCTGTTTTTT. Translation: CASSFQRETGLLDTGELFF.

J is TRBJ1-1 and V is TRBV20-1; no definite D call. The germline V and J ends were trimmed by 3 bases and 0 bases, with 11 bases remaining between them. Per the germline V gene, CDR1 is DFQATT and CDR2 is SNEGSKA (reference sequence). This CDR3 comprises 14 residues. Here the CDR3 reads CSASSGYMNTEAFF. In DNA form, the CDR3 reads TGCAGTGCTAGTTCAGGCTACATGAACACTGAAGCTTTCTTT.

The J gene is TRBJ1-5, the V gene TRBV11-2; no firm D call. The germline V gene encodes CDR1 SGHAT and CDR2 FQNNGV. CDR3 size: 14 residues. V was shortened by 0 bases and J by 6 bases, with 9 bases between the two germline ends. DNA of the CDR3: TGTGCCAGCAGCTTAGAGGGCGGGATTCAGCCCCAGCATTTT. Its protein product is CASSLEGGIQPQHF.

The rearrangement joins TRBV7-2 to TRBJ2-3; D is possibly TRBD1 (6 bases). Per the germline V gene, CDR1 is SGHTA and CDR2 is FQGNSA. The CDR3 is 14 amino acids. V was trimmed by 2 bases and J by 5 bases, leaving 11 bases between them. The CDR3 nucleotides read TGTGCCAGCAGCTTAATCAGGGGCGGAGATACGCAGTATTTT. This gives the protein CASSLIRGGDTQYF.

CDR3: CASSVAIGMGLAGNEQFF. The CDR3 DNA reads as TGTGCCAGCAGCGTAGCTATTGGTATGGGACTAGCGGGGAATGAGCAGTTCTTC. The chain joins TRBV9 to TRBJ2-1; 13 bases fit TRBD2. There are 18 residues in the CDR3. The ends lost 0 bases at V and 7 bases at J; junction bases unmatched: 10. Per the germline V gene, CDR1 is SGDLS and CDR2 is YYNGEE.

This clone was counted a single time. The chain joins TRBV3-1 (or the pseudogene TRBV3-2) to TRBJ1-3; no firm D call. Trimming pared 4 bases from V and 0 bases from J, leaving 7 bases between. Looked up from germline, CDR1 is LGHDT and CDR2 is YNNKEL (reference sequence). The CDR3 is 14 residues long. CDR3 DNA sequence: TGTGCCAGCAGCCGGAGGGCCTCTGGAAACACCATATATTTT. Translated: CASSRRASGNTIYF.

The chain recombines TRBV6-2 or TRBV6-3 with TRBJ1-2, with a tentative D call TRBD1 (6 bases). CDR1 MNHEY and CDR2 SVGEGT come from the germline V gene. Trimming stripped 5 bases from V and 5 bases from J, with 18 bases between. The CDR3 is 15 residues long. The CDR3 DNA is TGTGCCAGCAGTACGAATCACAGGGAAACTTATGGCTACACCTTC. Its translation: CASSTNHRETYGYTF.

This chain links TRBV11-2 with TRBJ2-1, with 9 bases identical to TRBD1. Per germline, CDR1 SGHAT and CDR2 FQNNGV. The CDR3 totals 13 residues. Trimming at V came to 4 bases and at J to 15 bases, leaving 10 bases not matched to a gene. The DNA of the CDR3 is TGTGCCAGCAGCTCCTCGGACAGGGGAGCTCTGTTCTTC. As protein: CASSSSDRGALFF.

The chain recombines TRBV15 with TRBJ1-1; the D is unclear. Germline V lookup: CDR1 LNHNV, CDR2 YYDKDF (reference sequence). The V gene lost 3 bases and the J gene lost 3 bases, with 11 bases spanning the gap. This CDR3 is 14 amino acids long. CDR3 in amino acids: CATSSLGGHTEAFF. Here the CDR3 DNA reads TGTGCCACCAGCAGTTTGGGAGGGCACACTGAAGCTTTCTTT. Drawing the rest from reference TRBV15 and TRBJ1-1, the complete variable domain is DAMVIQNPRYQVTQFGKPVTLSCSQTLNHNVMYWYQQKSSQAPKLLFHYYDKDFNNEADTPDNFQSRRPNTSFCFLDIRSPGLGDTAMYLCATSSLGGHTEAFFGQGTRLTVV.

V gene TRBV10-1 combines with J gene TRBJ1-1; no firm D call. V gave up 6 bases and J gave up 4 bases, with 15 bases separating them. The CDR3 totals 14 residues. CDR1 and CDR2 (germline): WNHNN, SYGVQD (reference sequence). As DNA, the CDR3 is TGCGCCAGCAGGGGTGACGGAAGAGGCACTGAAGCTTTCTTT. Translating gives CASRGDGRGTEAFF.

This clone turned up a few times. The V call is TRBV7-3, the J call TRBJ2-1, with 7 bases identical to TRBD2. J gave up 7 bases and V 4 bases, and 4 bases lay outside the gene matches. The CDR3 has 13 amino acids. Germline CDR1 is SGHTA and CDR2 is FQGTGA. The CDR3 DNA reads TGTGCCAGCAGCTCACCCGGGGGGAATGAGCAGTTCTTC. It encodes CASSSPGGNEQFF.

In regard to this clone: Relative to the germline gene, one junction end is altered; a read error may explain this. The gene calls are TRBV4-1 and TRBJ2-1; TRBD2 aligns across 9 bases. This CDR3 comprises 14 residues. Germline V gene data show CDR1 as MGHRA and CDR2 as YSYEKL. CDR3 in DNA: TGCGCCAGCAGCCAAGTGCCCGCGGGGGGGTACCAACTCTTC. It translates to CASSQVPAGGYQLF.

This chain joins TRBV15 and TRBJ1-3, with TRBD1 as a possible D gene (5 bases). This CDR3 comprises 14 residues. V was cut by 5 bases and J by 0 bases, with 8 bases left in between. Germline V gene data show CDR1 as LNHNV and CDR2 as YYDKDF (reference sequence). The CDR3 sequence: CATSGTNSGNTIYF. The CDR3 DNA reads as TGTGCCACCAGCGGGACTAACTCTGGAAACACCATATATTTT.